This T cell receptor beta chain was observed in a study of identical twins. TCRdb ran MiXCR on the 5' RACE reads and lists one entry per CDR3 protein. The sample yields around 490,000 distinct CDR3 sequences, about a fifth seen once. This CDR3 region has 15 residues. In this sample, this clonotype turned up a few times. The sample also formed part of further work on yellow fever vaccine responses in identical twins.

This sequence originates from a woman aged 18-30 years in good health. Sample: CD4+ T cells sorted from blood. The chain carries TRBV21-1 and TRBJ2-7. TRBV21-1 is a recognized pseudogene. CDR3 DNA: TGTGCCAGCAGCAAACGGACCGACATTACCTACGAGCAGTACTTC. Its translation: CASSKRTDITYEQYF.